This TCR beta chain came from a study of tumor-infiltrating lymphocytes in localized non-small cell lung cancer. Study overall: Resected tumor was paired with non-adjacent uninvolved lung from the same patient. Findings and limits, study-wide: TCR sequencing covered a subset of patients with enough tissue.

Only in-frame clones appear in the TCRdb table, and some are missing; sequencing was by immunoSEQ multiplex PCR. The data hold about 10,000 clones, with under 80% observed a single time. A word on this clone: Its antigen is undetermined.

V lost 2 bases, J lost 5 bases, and 19 bases lay in between. The germline CDR1 and CDR2 sequences are SGHNT and YYREEE (reference sequence). The CDR3 is 16 amino acids. The rearrangement uses TRBV5-4 and TRBJ2-5; tentative D call: TRBD2 (5 bases). The clonotype originates from a human donor with non-small cell lung cancer. The specimen sequenced was uninvolved lung tissue not adjacent to the tumor. The CDR3 DNA sequence: TGTGCCAGCAGCTTAGTCCCAGATACAAGAGGGGAGACCCAGTACTTC. Residues: CASSLVPDTRGETQYF.